This T cell receptor (beta chain) was retrieved from a study of fetal regulatory T cell absence and autoimmunity (dated by TCRdb to between 2016 and 2019). In the study overall: The IPEX patients showed exocrine pancreas autoimmunity in the absence of clinical diabetes. Results and caveats for the whole study, not just this receptor: Cord blood and pancreas had broadly similar TRB gene family usage, resembling published neonatal and adult repertoires. The TCR compartment showed significant oligoclonal enrichment in pancreas versus cord blood, with some top clones over 95-fold enriched. The oligoclonal enrichment was interpreted as support for antigen-driven autoimmunity occurring in the pancreas before birth in IPEX syndrome.

The DNeasy Blood and Tissue Kit was used to extract about 2-3.3 ug of genomic DNA from either umbilical cord blood or frozen pancreas. CDR1 is given as WSHSY and CDR2 as SAAADI, both from the germline V gene. V lost 3 bases and J lost 8 bases; the stretch between them is 5 bases long. Measured from the cysteine to the phenylalanine, the CDR3 is 11 residues long. The kept DNA is CDR3 alone, 33 bases in frame from the first base. TCRbeta CDR3 regions were amplified and barcoded by two-step multiplex PCR on the immunoSEQ human TCRbeta survey platform. Sequencing of the libraries was done on Illumina instruments, and IgH was sequenced in parallel from the same samples. The paper's data handling went like this. To remove PCR and sequencing errors, raw reads were filtered against IMGT V, D, J definitions and grouped with a nearest-neighbor algorithm. A clone was defined by an identical nucleotide sequence, and differential abundance between tissues was tested with a Fisher exact test for each clone at a pFDR threshold of p<0.01. A minimum inclusion filter of 10 in either sample excluded clones with frequencies too low for statistical inference. The immunoSEQ Analyzer was used for pairwise clonal comparisons, while IMGT tools were used to assess gene family usage. In its TCRdb copy, this immuneACCESS table keeps in-frame sequences only and misses some clones. Where compared with another copy, unresolved V genes explain less than half of these, and the others have no known cause. V, J and clone size reflect that table, while D and trimming were determined from the DNA. The sample contains about 50,000 clones, around 85% of them found a single time. About 0.41% of the sample comes from the top ten.

About this clone: It lacks a known antigen. Qualities for individual bases were not recorded, and no much larger clone is one base off.

The sequence was collected from a newborn boy with IPEX syndrome. The sample comprised cord blood. The V and J genes are TRBV10-2 and TRBJ2-1; the D segment cannot be called with confidence. The base sequence is TGCGCCAGCAGTGACCGGGATGAGCAGTTCTTC. Its translation reads: CASSDRDEQFF.